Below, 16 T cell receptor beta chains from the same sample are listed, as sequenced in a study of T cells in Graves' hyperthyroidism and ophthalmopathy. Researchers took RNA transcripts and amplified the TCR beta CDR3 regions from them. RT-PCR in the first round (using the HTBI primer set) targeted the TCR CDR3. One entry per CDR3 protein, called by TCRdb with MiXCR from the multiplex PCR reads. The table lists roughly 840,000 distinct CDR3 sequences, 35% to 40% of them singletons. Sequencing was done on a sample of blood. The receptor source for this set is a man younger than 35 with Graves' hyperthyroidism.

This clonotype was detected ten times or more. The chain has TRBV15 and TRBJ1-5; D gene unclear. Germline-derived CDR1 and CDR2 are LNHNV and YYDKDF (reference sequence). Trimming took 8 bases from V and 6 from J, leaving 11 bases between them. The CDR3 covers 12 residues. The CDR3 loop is CATSVTGQPQHF. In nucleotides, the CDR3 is TGTGCCACCTCCGTGACGGGTCAGCCCCAGCATTTT.

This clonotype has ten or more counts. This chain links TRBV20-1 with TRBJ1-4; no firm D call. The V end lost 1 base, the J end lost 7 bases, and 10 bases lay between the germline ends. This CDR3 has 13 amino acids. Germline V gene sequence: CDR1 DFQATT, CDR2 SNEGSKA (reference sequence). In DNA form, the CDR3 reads TGCAGTGCTAGAGTAAGGATGCGTGAAAAACTGTTTTTT. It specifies CSARVRMREKLFF.

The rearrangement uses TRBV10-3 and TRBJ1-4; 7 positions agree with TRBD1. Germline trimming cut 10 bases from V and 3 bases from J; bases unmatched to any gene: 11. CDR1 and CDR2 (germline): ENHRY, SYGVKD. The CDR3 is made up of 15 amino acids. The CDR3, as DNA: TGTGCCAGCAGCAGGACAGGTTCCCCTAATGAAAAACTGTTTTTT. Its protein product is CASSRTGSPNEKLFF.

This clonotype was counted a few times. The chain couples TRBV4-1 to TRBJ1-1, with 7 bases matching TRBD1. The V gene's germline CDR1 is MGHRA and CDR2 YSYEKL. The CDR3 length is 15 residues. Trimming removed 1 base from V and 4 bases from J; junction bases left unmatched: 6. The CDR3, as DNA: TGCGCCAGCAGCCAAGGTGGGACAGCCGGCACTGAAGCTTTCTTT. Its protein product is CASSQGGTAGTEAFF.

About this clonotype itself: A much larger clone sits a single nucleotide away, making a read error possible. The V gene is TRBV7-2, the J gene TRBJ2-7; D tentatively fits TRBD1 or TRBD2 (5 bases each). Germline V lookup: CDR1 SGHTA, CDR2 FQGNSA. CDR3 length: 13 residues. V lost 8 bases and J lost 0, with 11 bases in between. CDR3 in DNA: TGTGCCAGCGGAAGGGACGACTCCTACGAGCAGTACTTC. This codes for CASGRDDSYEQYF.

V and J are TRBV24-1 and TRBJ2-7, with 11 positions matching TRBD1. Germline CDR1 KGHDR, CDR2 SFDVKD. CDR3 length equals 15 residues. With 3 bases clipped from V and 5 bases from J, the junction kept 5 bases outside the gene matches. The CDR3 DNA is TGTGCCACCAGTGATCCGGACAGGGGGCAAAACGAGCAGTACTTC. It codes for CATSDPDRGQNEQYF.

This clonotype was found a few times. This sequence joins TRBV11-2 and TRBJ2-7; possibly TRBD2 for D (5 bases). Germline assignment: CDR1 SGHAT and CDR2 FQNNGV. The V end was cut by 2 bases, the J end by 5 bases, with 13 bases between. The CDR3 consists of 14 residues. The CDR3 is CASSLLVGSDEQYF. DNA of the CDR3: TGTGCCAGCAGCTTATTGGTAGGGAGTGACGAGCAGTACTTC.

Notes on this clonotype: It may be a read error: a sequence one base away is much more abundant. CDR3 coding DNA: TGTGCCAGCAGCCCGGACAAGGAAAAACTGTTTTTT. It specifies CASSPDKEKLFF. This sequence joins TRBV7-9 and TRBJ1-4; possibly TRBD1 for D (5 bases). V was pared by 5 bases and J by 8 bases, with 9 bases between. Germline V lookup: CDR1 SEHNR, CDR2 FQNEAQ (reference sequence). There are 12 residues in the CDR3. Filled out from reference TRBV7-9 and TRBJ1-4, the complete variable domain reads DTGVSQNPRHKITKRGQNVTFRCDPISEHNRLYWYRQTLGQGPEFLTYFQNEAQLEKSRLLSDRFSAERPKGSFSTLEIQRTEQGDSAMYLCASSPDKEKLFFGSGTQLSVL.

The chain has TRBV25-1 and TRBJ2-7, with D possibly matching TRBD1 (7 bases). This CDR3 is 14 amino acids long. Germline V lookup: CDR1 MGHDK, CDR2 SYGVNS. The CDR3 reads CAPRPGQEGYEQYF. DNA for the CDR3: TGTGCTCCACGACCCGGACAGGAGGGGTACGAGCAGTACTTC.

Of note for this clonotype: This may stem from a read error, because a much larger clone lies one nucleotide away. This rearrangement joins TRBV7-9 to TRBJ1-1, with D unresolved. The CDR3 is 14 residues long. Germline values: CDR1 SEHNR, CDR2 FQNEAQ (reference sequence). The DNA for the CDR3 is TGTGCCCGCAGCTTAGCTCCGGGGAACACTGAAGCTTTCTTT. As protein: CARSLAPGNTEAFF.

The CDR3 loop reads CASSDWTYEQYF. CDR3 nucleotide sequence: TGTGCCAGCAGTGACTGGACCTACGAGCAGTACTTC. The V call is TRBV2, the J call TRBJ2-7; the D is unclear. CDR1 is SNHLY, CDR2 FYNNEI, per germline. The CDR3 has 12 amino acids. Between the trimmed V and J ends, which lost 3 bases and 2 bases, there was a span of 5 bases.

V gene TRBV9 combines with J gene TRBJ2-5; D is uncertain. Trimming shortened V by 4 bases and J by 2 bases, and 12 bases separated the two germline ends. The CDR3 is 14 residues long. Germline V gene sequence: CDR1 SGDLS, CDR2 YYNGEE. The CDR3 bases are TGTGCCAGCAGCTTGGAAGTCCAGCAAGAGACCCAGTACTTC. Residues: CASSLEVQQETQYF.

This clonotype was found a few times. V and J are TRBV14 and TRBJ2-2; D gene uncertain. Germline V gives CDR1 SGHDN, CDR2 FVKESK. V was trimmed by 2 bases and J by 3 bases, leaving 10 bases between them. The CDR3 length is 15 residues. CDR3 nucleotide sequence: TGTGCCAGCAGCCAACGGACCGCCGACACCGGGGAGCTGTTTTTT. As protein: CASSQRTADTGELFF. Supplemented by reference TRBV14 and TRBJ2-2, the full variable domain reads EAGVTQFPSHSVIEKGQTVTLRCDPISGHDNLYWYRRVMGKEIKFLLHFVKESKQDESGMPNNRFLAERTGGTYSTLKVQPAELEDSGVYFCASSQRTADTGELFFGEGSRLTVL.

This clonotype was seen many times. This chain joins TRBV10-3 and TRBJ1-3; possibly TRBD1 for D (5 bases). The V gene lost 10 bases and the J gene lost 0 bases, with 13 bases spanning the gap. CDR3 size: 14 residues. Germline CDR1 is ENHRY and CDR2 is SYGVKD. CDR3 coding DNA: TGTGCCACCTCCGGGACGGACTCTGGAAACACCATATATTTT. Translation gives CATSGTDSGNTIYF.

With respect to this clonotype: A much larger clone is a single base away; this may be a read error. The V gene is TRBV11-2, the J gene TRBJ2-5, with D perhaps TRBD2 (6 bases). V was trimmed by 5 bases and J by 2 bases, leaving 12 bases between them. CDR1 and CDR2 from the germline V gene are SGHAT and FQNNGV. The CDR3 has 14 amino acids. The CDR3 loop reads CASSTRLVQETQYF. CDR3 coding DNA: TGTGCCAGCAGCACTCGACTAGTTCAAGAGACCCAGTACTTC.

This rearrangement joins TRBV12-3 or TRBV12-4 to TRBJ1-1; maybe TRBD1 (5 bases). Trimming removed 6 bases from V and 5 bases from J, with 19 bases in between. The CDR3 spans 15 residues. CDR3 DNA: TGTGCCAGCAGCCAAGCTCGGGGCGGGGTTACTGAAGCTTTCTTT. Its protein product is CASSQARGGVTEAFF.